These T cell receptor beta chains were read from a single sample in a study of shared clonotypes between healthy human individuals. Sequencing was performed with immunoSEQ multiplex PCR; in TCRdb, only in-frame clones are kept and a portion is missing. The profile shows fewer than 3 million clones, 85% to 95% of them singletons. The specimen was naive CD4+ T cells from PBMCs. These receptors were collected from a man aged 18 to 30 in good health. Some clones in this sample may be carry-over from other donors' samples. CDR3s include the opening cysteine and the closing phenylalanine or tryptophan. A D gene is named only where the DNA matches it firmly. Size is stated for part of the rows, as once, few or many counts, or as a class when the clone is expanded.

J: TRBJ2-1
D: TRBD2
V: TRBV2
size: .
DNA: TGTGCCAGCAGTGAACGCCTAGCGGGAGCCAGTGAGCAGTTCTTC
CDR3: CASSERLAGASEQFF

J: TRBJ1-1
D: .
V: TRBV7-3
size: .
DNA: TGTGCCAGCGGGAGGGGGAACACTGAAGCTTTCTTT
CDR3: CASGRGNTEAFF

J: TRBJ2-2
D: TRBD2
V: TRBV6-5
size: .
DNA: TGTGCCAGCATGGGCGGGAGTCTGGACGGGGAGCTGTTTTTT
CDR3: CASMGGSLDGELFF

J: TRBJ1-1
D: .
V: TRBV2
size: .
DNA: TGTGCCAGCACCTTGGACAGAGGTTTCGCTGAAGCTTTCTTT
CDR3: CASTLDRGFAEAFF

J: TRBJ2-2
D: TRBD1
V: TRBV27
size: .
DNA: TGTGCCAGCAGTCCTTGGGGGACAGGGAAAACCGGGGAGCTGTTTTTT
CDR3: CASSPWGTGKTGELFF

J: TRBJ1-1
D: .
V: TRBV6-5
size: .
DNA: TGTGCCAGCAGGGGGGGGACACCGAACACTGAAGCTTTCTTT
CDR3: CASRGGTPNTEAFF

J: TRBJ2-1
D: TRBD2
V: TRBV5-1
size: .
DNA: TGCGCCAGCAGCTTGGCCGCGACTAGCGGGAGAGGCGATGAGCAGTTCTTC
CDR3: CASSLAATSGRGDEQFF

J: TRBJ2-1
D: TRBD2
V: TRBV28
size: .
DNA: TGTGCCAGCAGTTTAGGACTAGCGGGTGACAATGAGCAGTTCTTC
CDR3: CASSLGLAGDNEQFF

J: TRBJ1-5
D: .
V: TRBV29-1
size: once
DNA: TGCAGCGTTGGGGTAGGAGCCCAGCCCCAGCATTTT
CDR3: CSVGVGAQPQHF

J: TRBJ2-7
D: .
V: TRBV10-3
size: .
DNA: TGTGCCATCAGTGGAGGGCTGGGGCAGAGCTCCTACGAGCAGTACTTC
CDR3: CAISGGLGQSSYEQYF

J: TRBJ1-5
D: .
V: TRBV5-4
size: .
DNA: TGTGCCAGCAGCTTTGAGGGGTTCGGTCAGCCCCAGCATTTT
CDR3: CASSFEGFGQPQHF

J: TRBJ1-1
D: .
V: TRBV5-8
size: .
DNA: TGTGCCAGCAGCTTGGGCCCGGGACGAGTTGAAGCTTTCTTT
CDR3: CASSLGPGRVEAFF

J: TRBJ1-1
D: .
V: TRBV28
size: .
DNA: TGTGCCAGCAGAAGCCCTGGGGGTTGGAGGGCTGAAGCTTTCTTT
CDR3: CASRSPGGWRAEAFF

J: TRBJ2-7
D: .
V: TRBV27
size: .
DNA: TGTGCCAGCAGTTTCCTCTTGATATGGGCGGGGCTGTCTGACGAGCAGTACTTC
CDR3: CASSFLLIWAGLSDEQYF

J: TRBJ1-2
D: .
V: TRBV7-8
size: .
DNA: TGTGCCAGCAGCTTAAGCGCCCAGTACAGAAGGGGCTACACCTTC
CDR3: CASSLSAQYRRGYTF

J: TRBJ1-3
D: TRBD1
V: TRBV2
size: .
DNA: TGTGCCAGCAGAAGGGACAGGGCAAAAGGAAACACCATATATTTT
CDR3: CASRRDRAKGNTIYF